This T cell receptor (beta chain) was recorded in a study of control samples from healthy donors and cancer patients. V lost 5 bases and J 0 bases, leaving 5 bases between the germline ends. Germline V CDR1 and CDR2: SGHTA, FQGNSA. This CDR3 contains 14 residues. Sequencing used immunoSEQ multiplex PCR; TCRdb keeps in-frame clones, though not all of them. The ten most abundant clones cover roughly 2% of a sample with roughly 200,000 clones. This clonotype originated in a woman younger than 45 in good health. The rearrangement uses TRBV7-2 and TRBJ2-6; D gene ambiguous. The source material was blood. In nucleotides, the CDR3 is TGTGCCAGCAGCCCGAGCTCTGGGGCCAACGTCCTGACTTTC. It codes for CASSPSSGANVLTF.